This record concerns one TCR beta chain sequence. Antigen: not known. CDR1 is MNHNS, CDR2 SASEGT, per germline. After removal of 6 bases from V and 3 bases from J, the junction contained 4 bases not matched to a gene. The CDR3 covers 14 residues. The sample originates from a study of T cells in localized non-small cell lung cancer. Points from the study as a whole: Out of the top 100 tumor clones, a median approximately 61 were seen in adjacent lung. Tumor trailed uninvolved adjacent lung in T cell clonality, which peaked there.

The table came from immunoSEQ multiplex PCR; TCRdb's copy has only in-frame clones and leaves some out. This sample has more than 100,000 clones, with roughly 90% found just once. Material: peripheral blood, obtained before any cancer treatment. The TCR was taken from a female donor over 55 with stage I lung adenocarcinoma. The J gene is TRBJ2-7, the V gene TRBV6-1; TRBD1 aligns across 11 bases. The CDR3 sequence is CASSTGTGGYEQYF. The DNA for the CDR3 is TGTGCCAGCAGCACCGGGACAGGGGGCTACGAGCAGTACTTC.